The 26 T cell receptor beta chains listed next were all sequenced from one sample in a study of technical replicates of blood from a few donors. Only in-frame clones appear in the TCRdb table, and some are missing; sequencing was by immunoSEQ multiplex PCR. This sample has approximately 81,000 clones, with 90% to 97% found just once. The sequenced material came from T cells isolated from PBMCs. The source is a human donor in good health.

CDR3 loop: CASSFIAERDRDTQYF. The CDR3 coding sequence is TGTGCCAGCAGCTTCATAGCGGAAAGGGACCGGGATACGCAGTATTTT. The V and J genes are TRBV7-2 and TRBJ2-3, with D perhaps matching TRBD2 (6 bases). Trimming stripped 3 bases from V and 6 bases from J, with 19 bases between. Germline values: CDR1 SGHTA, CDR2 FQGNSA. This CDR3 region has 16 residues.

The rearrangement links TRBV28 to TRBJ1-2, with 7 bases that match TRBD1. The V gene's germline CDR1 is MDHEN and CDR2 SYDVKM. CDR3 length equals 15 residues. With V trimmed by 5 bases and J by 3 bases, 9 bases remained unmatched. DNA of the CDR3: TGTGCCAGCAGTACGGGGACAGTAAGGTACTATGGCTACACCTTC. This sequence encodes CASSTGTVRYYGYTF.

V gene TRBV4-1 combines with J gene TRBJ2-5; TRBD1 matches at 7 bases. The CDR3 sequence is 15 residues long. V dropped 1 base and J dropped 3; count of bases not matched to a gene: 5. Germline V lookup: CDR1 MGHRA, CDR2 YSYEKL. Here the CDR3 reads CASSQGQGSKETQYF. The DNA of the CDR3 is TGCGCCAGCAGCCAAGGACAGGGAAGTAAAGAGACCCAGTACTTC.

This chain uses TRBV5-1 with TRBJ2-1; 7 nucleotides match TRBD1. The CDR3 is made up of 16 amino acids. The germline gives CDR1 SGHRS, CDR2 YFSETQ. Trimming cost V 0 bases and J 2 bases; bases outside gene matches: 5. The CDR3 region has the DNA TGCGCCAGCAGCTTGGGGGTCGGGACAGCCTACAATGAGCAGTTCTTC. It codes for CASSLGVGTAYNEQFF. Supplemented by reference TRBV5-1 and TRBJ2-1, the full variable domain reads KAGVTQTPRYLIKTRGQQVTLSCSPISGHRSVSWYQQTPGQGLQFLFEYFSETQRNKGNFPGRFSGRQFSNSRSEMNVSTLELGDSALYLCASSLGVGTAYNEQFFGPGTRLTVL.

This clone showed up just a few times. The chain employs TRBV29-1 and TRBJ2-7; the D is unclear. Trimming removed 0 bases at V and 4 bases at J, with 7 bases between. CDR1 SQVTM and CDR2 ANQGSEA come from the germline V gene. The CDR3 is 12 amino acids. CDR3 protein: CSVEDSYYEQYF. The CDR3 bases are TGCAGCGTTGAAGACTCCTATTACGAGCAGTACTTC.

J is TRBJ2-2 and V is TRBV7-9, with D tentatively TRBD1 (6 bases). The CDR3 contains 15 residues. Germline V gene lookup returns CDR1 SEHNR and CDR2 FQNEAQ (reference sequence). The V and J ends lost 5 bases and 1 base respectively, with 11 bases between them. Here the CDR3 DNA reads TGTGCCAGCAGCCGGACAGACCAGAACACCGGGGAGCTGTTTTTT. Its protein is CASSRTDQNTGELFF.

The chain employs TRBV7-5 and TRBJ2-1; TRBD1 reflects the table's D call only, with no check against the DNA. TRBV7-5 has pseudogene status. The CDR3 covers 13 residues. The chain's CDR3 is CVRGTGAPNEQFF. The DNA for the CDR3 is TGTGTCAGAGGGACAGGGGCCCCCAATGAGCAGTTCTTC.

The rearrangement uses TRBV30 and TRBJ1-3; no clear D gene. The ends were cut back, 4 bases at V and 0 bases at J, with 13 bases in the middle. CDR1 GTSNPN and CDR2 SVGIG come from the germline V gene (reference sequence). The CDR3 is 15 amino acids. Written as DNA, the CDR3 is TGTGCCTGGACGGATAGAGGGTTCTCTGGAAACACCATATATTTT. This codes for CAWTDRGFSGNTIYF.

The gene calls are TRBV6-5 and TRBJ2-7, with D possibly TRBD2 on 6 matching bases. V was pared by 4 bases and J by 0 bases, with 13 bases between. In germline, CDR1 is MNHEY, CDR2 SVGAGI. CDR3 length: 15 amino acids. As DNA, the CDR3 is TGTGCCAGCAGTTTGTTTGTGGGGGGCTCCTACGAGCAGTACTTC. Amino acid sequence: CASSLFVGGSYEQYF.

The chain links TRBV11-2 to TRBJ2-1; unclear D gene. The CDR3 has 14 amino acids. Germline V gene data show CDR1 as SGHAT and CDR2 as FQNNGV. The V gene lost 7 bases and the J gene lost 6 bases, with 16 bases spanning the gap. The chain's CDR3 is CASTYFRIANEQFF. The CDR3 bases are TGTGCCAGCACCTATTTCAGAATAGCCAATGAGCAGTTCTTC. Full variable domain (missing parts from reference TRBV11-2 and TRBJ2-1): EAGVAQSPRYKIIEKRQSVAFWCNPISGHATLYWYQQILGQGPKLLIQFQNNGVVDDSQLPKDRFSAERLKGVDSTLKIQPAKLEDSAVYLCASTYFRIANEQFFGPGTRLTVL.

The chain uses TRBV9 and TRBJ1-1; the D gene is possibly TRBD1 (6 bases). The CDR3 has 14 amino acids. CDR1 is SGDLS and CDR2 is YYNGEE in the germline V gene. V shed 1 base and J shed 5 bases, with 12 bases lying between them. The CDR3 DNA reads TGTGCCAGCAGCGTACAGGGGAGAGGGACTGAAGCTTTCTTT. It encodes CASSVQGRGTEAFF.

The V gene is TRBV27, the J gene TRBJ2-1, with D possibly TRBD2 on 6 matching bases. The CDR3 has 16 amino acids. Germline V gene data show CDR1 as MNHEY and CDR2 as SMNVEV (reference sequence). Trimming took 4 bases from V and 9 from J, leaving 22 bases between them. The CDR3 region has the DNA TGTGCCAGCAGTTCCACAGCGGGCCTCCCGTCCACTGAGCAGTTCTTC. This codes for CASSSTAGLPSTEQFF.

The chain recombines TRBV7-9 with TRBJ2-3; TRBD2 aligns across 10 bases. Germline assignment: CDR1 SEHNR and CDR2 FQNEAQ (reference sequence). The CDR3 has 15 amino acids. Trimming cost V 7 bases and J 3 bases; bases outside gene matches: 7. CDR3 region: CASTKKGLATDTQYF. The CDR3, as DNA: TGTGCCAGCACCAAAAAGGGACTAGCGACAGATACGCAGTATTTT.

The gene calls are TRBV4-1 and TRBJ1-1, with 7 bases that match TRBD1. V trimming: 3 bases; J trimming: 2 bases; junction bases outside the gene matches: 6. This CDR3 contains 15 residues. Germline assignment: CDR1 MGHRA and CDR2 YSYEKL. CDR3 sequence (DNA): TGCGCCAGCAGCCATCAACAGGGGCGAAACACTGAAGCTTTCTTT. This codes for CASSHQQGRNTEAFF.

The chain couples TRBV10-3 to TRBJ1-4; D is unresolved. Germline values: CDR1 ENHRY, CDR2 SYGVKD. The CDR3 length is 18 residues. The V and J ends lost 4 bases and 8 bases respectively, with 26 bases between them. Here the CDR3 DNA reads TGTGCCATCAGTGCGGAACTCGGACGGGGATACTCTAGCGAAAAACTGTTTTTT. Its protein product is CAISAELGRGYSSEKLFF.

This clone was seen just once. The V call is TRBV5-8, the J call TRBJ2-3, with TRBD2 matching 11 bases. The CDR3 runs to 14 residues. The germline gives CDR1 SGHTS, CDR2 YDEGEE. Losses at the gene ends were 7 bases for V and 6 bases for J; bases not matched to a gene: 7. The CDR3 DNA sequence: TGTGCCAGCCTTCTAGCGGGAGGTTCGGATACGCAGTATTTT. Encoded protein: CASLLAGGSDTQYF.

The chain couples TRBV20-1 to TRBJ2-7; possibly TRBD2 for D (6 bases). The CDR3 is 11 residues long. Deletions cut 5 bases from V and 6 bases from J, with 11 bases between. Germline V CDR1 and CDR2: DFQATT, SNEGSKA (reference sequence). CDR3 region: CSARGLSEQYF. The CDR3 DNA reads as TGCAGTGCTCGGGGACTCTCCGAGCAGTACTTC.

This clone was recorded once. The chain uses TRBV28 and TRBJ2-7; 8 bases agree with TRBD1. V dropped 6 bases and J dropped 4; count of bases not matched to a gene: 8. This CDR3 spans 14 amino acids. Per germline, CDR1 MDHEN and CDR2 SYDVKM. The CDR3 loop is CASSEDRESYEQYF. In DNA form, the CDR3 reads TGTGCCAGCAGCGAGGACAGGGAGTCGTACGAGCAGTACTTC.

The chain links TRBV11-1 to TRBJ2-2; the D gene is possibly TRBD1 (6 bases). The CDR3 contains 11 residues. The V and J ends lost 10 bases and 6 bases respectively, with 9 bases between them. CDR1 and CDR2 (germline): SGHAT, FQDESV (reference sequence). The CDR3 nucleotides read TGTGCCATCAGGACAGCCGGGGAGCTGTTTTTT. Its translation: CAIRTAGELFF. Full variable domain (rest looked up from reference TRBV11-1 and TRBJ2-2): EAEVAQSPRYKITEKSQAVAFWCDPISGHATLYWYRQILGQGPELLVQFQDESVVDDSQLPKDRFSAERLKGVDSTLKIQPAELGDSAMYLCAIRTAGELFFGEGSRLTVL.

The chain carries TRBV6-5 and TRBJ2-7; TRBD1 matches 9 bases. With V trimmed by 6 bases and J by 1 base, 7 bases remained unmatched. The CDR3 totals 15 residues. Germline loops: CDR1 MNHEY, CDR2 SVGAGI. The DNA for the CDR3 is TGTGCCAGCAGCATAGGACAGGGGAGTTCCTACGAGCAGTACTTC. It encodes CASSIGQGSSYEQYF.

For the CDR3, the DNA is TGTGCCAGTACCCCGGACAGGGCGGACCTTGGGGGGACCCAGTACTTC. Encoded protein: CASTPDRADLGGTQYF. The V gene is TRBV19, the J gene TRBJ2-5; TRBD1 agrees at 8 bases. CDR1 is LNHDA and CDR2 is SQIVND in the germline V gene (reference sequence). The CDR3 is 16 amino acids. V shed 7 bases and J 7 bases; nucleotides not matched to a gene: 17.

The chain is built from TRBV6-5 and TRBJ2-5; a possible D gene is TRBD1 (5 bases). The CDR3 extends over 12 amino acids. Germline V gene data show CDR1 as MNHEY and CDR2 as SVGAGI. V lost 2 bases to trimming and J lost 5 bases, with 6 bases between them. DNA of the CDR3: TGTGCCAGCAGTTACAGGGGTGAGACCCAGTACTTC. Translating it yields CASSYRGETQYF.

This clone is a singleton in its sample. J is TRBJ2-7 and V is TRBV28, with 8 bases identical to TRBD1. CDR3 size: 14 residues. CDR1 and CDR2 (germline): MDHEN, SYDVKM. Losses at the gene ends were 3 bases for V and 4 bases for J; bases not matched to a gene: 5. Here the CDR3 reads CASSFGTGYYEQYF. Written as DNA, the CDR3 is TGTGCCAGCAGTTTCGGGACAGGCTATTACGAGCAGTACTTC.

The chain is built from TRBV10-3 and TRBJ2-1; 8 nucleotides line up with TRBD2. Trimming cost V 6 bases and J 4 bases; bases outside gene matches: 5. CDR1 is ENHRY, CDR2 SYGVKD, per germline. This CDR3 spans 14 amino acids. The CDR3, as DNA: TGTGCCATCAGAGCGGGAGTTTTTTACAATGAGCAGTTCTTC. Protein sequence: CAIRAGVFYNEQFF.

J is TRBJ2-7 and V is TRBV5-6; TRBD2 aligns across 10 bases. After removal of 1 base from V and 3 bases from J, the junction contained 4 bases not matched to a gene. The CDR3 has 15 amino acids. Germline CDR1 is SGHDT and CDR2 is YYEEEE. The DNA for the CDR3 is TGTGCCAGCAGCTTGTCGCCTAGCGGGAGCTACGAGCAGTACTTC. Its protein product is CASSLSPSGSYEQYF. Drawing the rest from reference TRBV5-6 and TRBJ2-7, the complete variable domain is DAGVTQSPTHLIKTRGQQVTLRCSPKSGHDTVSWYQQALGQGPQFIFQYYEEEERQRGNFPDRFSGHQFPNYSSELNVNALLLGDSALYLCASSLSPSGSYEQYFGPGTRLTVT.

The chain's CDR3 is CASSPPAGGPNEQFF. CDR3 DNA: TGTGCCAGCTCACCACCGGCGGGAGGGCCAAATGAGCAGTTCTTC. The V and J genes are TRBV18 and TRBJ2-1; TRBD2 matches at 9 bases. The CDR3 length is 15 residues. After removal of 0 bases from V and 7 bases from J, the junction contained 4 bases not matched to a gene. The germline CDR1 and CDR2 sequences are KGHSH and LQKENI. Complete variable domain (other parts from reference TRBV18 and TRBJ2-1): NAGVMQNPRHLVRRRGQEARLRCSPMKGHSHVYWYRQLPEEGLKFMVYLQKENIIDESGMPKERFSAEFPKEGPSILRIQQVVRGDSAAYFCASSPPAGGPNEQFFGPGTRLTVL.